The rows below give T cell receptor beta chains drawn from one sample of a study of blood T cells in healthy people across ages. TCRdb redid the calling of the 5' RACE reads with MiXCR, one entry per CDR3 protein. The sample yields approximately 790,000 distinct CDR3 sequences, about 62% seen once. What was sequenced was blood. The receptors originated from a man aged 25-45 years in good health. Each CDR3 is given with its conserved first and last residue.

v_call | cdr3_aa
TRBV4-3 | CASSQGQNCEQYF
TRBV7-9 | CASRGLSYEQYF
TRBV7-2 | CASSLDRATDTQYF
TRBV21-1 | CASIPQAYNEQFF
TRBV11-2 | CASSHPGLATYEQYF
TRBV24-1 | CATSDPPGPMETQYF
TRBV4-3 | CASSQDHRRSQNIQYF
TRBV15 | CATSRDRGSEQTQYF
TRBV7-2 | CASSLGTGDRKLFF
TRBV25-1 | CASSDVGYRGYEQYF
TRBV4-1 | CASSRGSTTEAFF
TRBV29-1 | CSVSGTGGYEQYF
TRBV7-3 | CASSPAGTDQETQYF
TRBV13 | CASSYRGLVGWYF
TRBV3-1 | CASTGAAYEQYF
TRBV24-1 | CATSDLHAGRSYTQYF
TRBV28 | CASSFPGRVYNSPLHF
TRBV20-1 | CSARDGQAGVGADTQYF
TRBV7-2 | CASSLNYQARNIQYF
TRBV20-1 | CSARDMVRINYGYTF
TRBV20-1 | CSAKTGGTGEQYF
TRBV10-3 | CAIRRGYEQYF
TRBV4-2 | CASSQGGVAGGQNEQYF
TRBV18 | CASSEREEQPQHF
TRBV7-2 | CASSLRTSGVTDTQYF
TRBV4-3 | CASSPGTGSYEQYF
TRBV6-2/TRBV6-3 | CASSLLDRPSPLHF
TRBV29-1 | CSVAASGGYNEQYF
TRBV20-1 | CSASGQGMGEQFF
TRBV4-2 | CASSPYPGPSYEQYF
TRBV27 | CASSLRQAHEQFF
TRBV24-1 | CATSDFPPRDYAITDTQYF
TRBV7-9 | CASSPGEKLFF
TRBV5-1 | CASSLDVYEQYF
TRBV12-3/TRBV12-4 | CASSVDGLNGYTF
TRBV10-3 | CASKGTGENGYTF
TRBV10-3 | CAISGWRTGAHYGYTF
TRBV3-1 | CASSPVGQAANYGYTF